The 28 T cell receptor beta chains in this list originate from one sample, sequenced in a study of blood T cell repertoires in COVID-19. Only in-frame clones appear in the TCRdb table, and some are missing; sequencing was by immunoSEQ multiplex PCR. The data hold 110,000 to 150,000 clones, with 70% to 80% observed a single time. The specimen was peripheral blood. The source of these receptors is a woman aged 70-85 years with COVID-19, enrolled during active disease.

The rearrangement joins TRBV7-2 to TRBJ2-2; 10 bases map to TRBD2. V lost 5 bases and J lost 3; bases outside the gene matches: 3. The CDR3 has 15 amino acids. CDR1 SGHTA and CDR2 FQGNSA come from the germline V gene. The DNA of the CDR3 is TGTGCCAGCAGCGAGCGGGGGGGCGACACCGGGGAGCTGTTTTTT. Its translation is CASSERGGDTGELFF.

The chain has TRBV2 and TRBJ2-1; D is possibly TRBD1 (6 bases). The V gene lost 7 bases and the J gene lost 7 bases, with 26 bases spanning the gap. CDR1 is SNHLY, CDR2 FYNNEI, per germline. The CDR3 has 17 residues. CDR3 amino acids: CASTPLSGTSRGNEQFF. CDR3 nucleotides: TGTGCCAGCACCCCTCTATCGGGGACATCCCGGGGAAATGAGCAGTTCTTC.

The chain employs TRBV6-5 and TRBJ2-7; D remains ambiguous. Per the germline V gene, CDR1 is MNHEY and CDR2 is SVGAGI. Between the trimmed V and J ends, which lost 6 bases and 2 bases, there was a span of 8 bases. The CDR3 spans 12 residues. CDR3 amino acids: CASSDAAYEQYF. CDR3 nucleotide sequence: TGTGCCAGCAGCGACGCGGCCTACGAGCAGTACTTC.

The CDR3 DNA is TGTGCCAGCAGGGCAGGACTCTTGGGCTACACCTTC. Translating it yields CASRAGLLGYTF. This rearrangement joins TRBV2 to TRBJ1-2, with D unclear. Germline V gene sequence: CDR1 SNHLY, CDR2 FYNNEI. The CDR3 extends over 12 amino acids. V was shortened by 6 bases and J by 8 bases, with 13 bases between the two germline ends.

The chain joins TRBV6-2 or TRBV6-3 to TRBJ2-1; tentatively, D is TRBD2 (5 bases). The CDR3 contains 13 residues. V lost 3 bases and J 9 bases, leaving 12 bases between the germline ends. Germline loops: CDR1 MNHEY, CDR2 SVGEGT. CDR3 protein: CASSYSGYGEQFF. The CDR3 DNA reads TGTGCCAGCAGTTATTCGGGGTACGGTGAGCAGTTCTTC.

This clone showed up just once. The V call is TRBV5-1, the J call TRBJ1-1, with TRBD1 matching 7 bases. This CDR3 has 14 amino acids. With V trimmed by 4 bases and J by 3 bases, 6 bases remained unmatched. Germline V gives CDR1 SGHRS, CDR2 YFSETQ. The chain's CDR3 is CASSTGAGDTEAFF. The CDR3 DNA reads TGCGCCAGCAGCACAGGGGCGGGCGACACTGAAGCTTTCTTT.

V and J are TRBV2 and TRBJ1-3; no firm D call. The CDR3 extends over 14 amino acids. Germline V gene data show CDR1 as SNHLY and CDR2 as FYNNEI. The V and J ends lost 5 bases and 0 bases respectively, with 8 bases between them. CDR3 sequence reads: CASSPYTSGNTIYF. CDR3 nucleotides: TGTGCCAGCAGTCCGTACACCTCTGGAAACACCATATATTTT.

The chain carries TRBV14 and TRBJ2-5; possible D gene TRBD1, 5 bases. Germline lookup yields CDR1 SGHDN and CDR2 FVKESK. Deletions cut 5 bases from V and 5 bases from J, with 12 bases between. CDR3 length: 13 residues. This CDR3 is CASSTHRQETQYF. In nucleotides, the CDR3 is TGTGCCAGCAGCACTCACAGGCAGGAGACCCAGTACTTC. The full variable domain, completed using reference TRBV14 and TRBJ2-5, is EAGVTQFPSHSVIEKGQTVTLRCDPISGHDNLYWYRRVMGKEIKFLLHFVKESKQDESGMPNNRFLAERTGGTYSTLKVQPAELEDSGVYFCASSTHRQETQYFGPGTRLLVL.

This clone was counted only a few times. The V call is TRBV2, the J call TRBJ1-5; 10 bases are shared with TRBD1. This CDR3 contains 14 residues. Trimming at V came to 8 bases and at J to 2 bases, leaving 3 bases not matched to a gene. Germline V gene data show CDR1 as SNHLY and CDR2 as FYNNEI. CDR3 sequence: CASQTGGGNQPQHF. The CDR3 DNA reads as TGTGCCAGCCAGACAGGGGGCGGCAATCAGCCCCAGCATTTT.

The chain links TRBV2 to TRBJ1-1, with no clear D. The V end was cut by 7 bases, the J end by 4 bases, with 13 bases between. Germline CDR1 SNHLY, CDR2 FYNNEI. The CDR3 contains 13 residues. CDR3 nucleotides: TGTGCCAGCATTCTTAGGGAGGGCACTGAAGCTTTCTTT. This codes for CASILREGTEAFF.

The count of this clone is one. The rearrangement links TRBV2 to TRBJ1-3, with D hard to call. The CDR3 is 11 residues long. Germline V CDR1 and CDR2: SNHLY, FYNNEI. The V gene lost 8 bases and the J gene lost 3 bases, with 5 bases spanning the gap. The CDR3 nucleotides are TGTGCCAGCTCGCGTGGAAACACCATATATTTT. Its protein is CASSRGNTIYF.

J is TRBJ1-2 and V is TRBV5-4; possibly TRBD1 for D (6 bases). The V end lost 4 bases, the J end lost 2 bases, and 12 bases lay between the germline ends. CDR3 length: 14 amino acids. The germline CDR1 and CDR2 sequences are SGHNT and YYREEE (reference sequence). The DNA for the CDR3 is TGTGCCAGCAGCGTACCCGGGACAAACTATGGCTACACCTTC. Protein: CASSVPGTNYGYTF.

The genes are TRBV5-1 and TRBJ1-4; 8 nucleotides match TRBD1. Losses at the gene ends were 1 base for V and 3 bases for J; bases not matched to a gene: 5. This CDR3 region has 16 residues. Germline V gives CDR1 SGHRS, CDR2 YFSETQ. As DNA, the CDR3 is TGCGCCAGCAGCTTGCCGACAGGGGCAGCTAATGAAAAACTGTTTTTT. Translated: CASSLPTGAANEKLFF.

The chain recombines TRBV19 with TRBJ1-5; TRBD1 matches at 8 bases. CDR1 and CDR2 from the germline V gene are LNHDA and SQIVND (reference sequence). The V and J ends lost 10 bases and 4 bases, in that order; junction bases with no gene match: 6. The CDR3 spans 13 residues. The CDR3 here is CAISNRGNQPQHF. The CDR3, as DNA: TGTGCCATCAGTAACAGGGGGAATCAGCCCCAGCATTTT.

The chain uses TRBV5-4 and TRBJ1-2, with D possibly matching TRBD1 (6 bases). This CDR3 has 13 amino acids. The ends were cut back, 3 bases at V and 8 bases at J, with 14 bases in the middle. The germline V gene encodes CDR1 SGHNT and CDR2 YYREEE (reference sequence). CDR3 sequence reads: CASSSEGTRGYTF. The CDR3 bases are TGTGCCAGCAGCTCAGAGGGGACACGGGGCTACACCTTC.

The CDR3 nucleotides are TGTGCCAGCAGCGCCGGGACAGAAAGTTCACCCCTCCACTTT. Its translation is CASSAGTESSPLHF. The genes are TRBV2 and TRBJ1-6; 7 bases are a match to TRBD1. CDR1 SNHLY and CDR2 FYNNEI come from the germline V gene. V dropped 6 bases and J dropped 9; count of bases not matched to a gene: 8. The CDR3 is made up of 14 amino acids.

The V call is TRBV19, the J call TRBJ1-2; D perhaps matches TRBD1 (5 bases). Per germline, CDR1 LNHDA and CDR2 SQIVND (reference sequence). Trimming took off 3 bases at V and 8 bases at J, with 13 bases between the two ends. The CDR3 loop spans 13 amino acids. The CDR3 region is CASSINRIGGYTF. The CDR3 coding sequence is TGTGCCAGTAGTATTAACAGGATCGGCGGCTACACCTTC. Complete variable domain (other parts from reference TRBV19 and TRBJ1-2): DGGITQSPKYLFRKEGQNVTLSCEQNLNHDAMYWYRQDPGQGLRLIYYSQIVNDFQKGDIAEGYSVSREKKESFPLTVTSAQKNPTAFYLCASSINRIGGYTFGSGTRLTVV.

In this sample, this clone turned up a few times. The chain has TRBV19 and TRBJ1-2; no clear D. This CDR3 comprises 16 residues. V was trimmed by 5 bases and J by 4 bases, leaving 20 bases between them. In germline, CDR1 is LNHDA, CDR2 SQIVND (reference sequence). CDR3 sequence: CASSAHGQKEIYGYTF. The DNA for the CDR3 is TGTGCCAGTAGTGCCCATGGGCAGAAAGAAATCTATGGCTACACCTTC.

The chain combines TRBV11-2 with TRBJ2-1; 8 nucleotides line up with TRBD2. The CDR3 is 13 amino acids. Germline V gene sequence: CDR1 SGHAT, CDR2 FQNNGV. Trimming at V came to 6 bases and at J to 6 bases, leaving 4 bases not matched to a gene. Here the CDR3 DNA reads TGTGCCAGCAGTCCGGGACTAGTCAATGAGCAGTTCTTC. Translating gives CASSPGLVNEQFF. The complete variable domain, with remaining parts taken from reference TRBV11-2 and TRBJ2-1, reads EAGVAQSPRYKIIEKRQSVAFWCNPISGHATLYWYQQILGQGPKLLIQFQNNGVVDDSQLPKDRFSAERLKGVDSTLKIQPAKLEDSAVYLCASSPGLVNEQFFGPGTRLTVL.

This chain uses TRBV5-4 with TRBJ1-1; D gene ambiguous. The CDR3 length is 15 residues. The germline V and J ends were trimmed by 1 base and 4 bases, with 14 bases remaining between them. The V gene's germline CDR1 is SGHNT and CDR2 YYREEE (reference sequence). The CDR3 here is CASSLSLKDSTEAFF. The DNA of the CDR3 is TGTGCCAGCAGCTTGAGCCTAAAGGACTCCACTGAAGCTTTCTTT.

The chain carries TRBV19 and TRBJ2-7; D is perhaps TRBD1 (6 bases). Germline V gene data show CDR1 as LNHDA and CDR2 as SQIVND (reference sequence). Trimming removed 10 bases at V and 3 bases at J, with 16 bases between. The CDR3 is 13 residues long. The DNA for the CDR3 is TGTGCCACTGGAGCAGGGGCGAACTACGAGCAGTACTTC. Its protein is CATGAGANYEQYF.

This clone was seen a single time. The CDR3 sequence is CASSPDRGYNEQFF. The DNA of the CDR3 is TGTGCCAGCAGTCCGGACAGGGGCTACAATGAGCAGTTCTTC. The J gene is TRBJ2-1, the V gene TRBV6-5; 9 bases align to TRBD1. Trimming removed 5 bases from V and 3 bases from J; junction bases left unmatched: 2. CDR3 length equals 14 residues. Germline CDR1 and CDR2: MNHEY and SVGAGI.

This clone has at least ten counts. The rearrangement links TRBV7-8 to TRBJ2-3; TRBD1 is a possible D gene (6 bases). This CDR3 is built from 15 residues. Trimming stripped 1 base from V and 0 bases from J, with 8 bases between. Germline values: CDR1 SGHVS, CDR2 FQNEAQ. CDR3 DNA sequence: TGTGCCAGCAGCTTAGGGACAGCTAGCACAGATACGCAGTATTTT. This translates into CASSLGTASTDTQYF.

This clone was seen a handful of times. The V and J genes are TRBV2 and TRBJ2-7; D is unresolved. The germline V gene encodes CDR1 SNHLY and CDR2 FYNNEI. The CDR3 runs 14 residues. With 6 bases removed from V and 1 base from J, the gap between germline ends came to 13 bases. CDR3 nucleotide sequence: TGTGCCAGCAGGATTGAGGCACAATCCTACGAGCAGTACTTC. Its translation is CASRIEAQSYEQYF.

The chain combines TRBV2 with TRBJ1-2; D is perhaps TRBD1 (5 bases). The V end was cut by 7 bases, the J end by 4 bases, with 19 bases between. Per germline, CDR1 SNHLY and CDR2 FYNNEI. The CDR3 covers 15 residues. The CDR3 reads CASNMGRAGGYGYTF. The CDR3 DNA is TGTGCCAGCAACATGGGCCGCGCCGGGGGCTATGGCTACACCTTC.

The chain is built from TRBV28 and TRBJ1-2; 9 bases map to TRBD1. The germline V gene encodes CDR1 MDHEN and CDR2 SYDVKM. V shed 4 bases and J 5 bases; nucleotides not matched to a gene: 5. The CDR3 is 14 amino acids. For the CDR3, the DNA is TGTGCCAGCAGTTCGGGACAGGGCGTTTATGGCTACACCTTC. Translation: CASSSGQGVYGYTF.

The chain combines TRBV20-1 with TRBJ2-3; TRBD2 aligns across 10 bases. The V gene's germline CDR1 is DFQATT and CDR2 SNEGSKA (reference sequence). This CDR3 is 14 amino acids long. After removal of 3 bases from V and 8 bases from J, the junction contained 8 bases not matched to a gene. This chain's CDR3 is CSASYLAGVGTQYF. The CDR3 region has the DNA TGCAGTGCTAGTTACCTAGCGGGGGTGGGTACGCAGTATTTT.

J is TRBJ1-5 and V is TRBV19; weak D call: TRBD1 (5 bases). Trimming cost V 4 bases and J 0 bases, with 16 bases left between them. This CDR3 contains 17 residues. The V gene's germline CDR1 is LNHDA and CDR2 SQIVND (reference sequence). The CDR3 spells CASSTRAQENSNQPQHF. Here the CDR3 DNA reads TGTGCCAGTAGTACCCGGGCACAGGAGAATAGCAATCAGCCCCAGCATTTT. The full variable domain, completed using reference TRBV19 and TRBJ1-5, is DGGITQSPKYLFRKEGQNVTLSCEQNLNHDAMYWYRQDPGQGLRLIYYSQIVNDFQKGDIAEGYSVSREKKESFPLTVTSAQKNPTAFYLCASSTRAQENSNQPQHFGDGTRLSIL.